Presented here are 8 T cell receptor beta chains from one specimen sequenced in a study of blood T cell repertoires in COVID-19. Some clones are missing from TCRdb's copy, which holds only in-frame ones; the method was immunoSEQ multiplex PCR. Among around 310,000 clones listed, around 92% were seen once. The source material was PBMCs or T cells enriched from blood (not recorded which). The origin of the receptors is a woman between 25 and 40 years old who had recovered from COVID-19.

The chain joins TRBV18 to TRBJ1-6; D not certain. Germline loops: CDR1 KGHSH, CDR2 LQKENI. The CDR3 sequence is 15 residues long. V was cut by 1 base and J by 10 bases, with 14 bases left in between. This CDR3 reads CASSPLQHTISPLHF. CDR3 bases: TGTGCCAGCTCACCACTACAGCACACCATCTCACCCCTCCACTTT.

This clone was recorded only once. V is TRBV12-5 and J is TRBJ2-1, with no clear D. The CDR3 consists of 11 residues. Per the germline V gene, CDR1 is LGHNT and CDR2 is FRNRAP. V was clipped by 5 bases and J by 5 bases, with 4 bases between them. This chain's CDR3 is CASGHNNEQFF. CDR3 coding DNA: TGTGCTAGTGGTCACAACAATGAGCAGTTCTTC.

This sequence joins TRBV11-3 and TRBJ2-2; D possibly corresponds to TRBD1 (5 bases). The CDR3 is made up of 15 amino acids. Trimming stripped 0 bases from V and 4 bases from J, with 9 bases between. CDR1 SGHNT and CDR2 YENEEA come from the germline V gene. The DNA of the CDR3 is TGTGCCAGCAGCTTAGAGGGGCTGGGCACCGGGGAGCTGTTTTTT. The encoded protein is CASSLEGLGTGELFF.

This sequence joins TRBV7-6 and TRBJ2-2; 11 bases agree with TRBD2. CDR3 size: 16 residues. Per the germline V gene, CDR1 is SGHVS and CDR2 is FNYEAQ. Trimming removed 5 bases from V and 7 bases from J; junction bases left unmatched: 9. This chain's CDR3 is CASSGTGTSGGGELFF. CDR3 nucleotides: TGTGCCAGCAGCGGCACCGGGACTAGCGGAGGCGGGGAGCTGTTTTTT.

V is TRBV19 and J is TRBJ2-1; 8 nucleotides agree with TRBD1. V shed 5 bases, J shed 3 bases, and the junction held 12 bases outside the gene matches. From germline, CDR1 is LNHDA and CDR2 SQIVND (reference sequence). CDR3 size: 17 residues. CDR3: CASSPHPGTGYYNEQFF. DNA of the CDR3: TGTGCCAGTAGTCCACACCCCGGGACAGGCTACTACAATGAGCAGTTCTTC.

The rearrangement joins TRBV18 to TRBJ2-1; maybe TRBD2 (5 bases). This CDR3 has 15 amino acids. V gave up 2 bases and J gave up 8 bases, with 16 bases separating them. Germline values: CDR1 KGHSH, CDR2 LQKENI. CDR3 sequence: CASSPSGGWVDEQFF. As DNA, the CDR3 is TGTGCCAGCTCACCAAGTGGAGGTTGGGTAGATGAGCAGTTCTTC.

In nucleotides, the CDR3 is TGTGCCAGCAGCTCCATAGGGACTAGCGGGGGGACAGATACGCAGTATTTT. Protein product: CASSSIGTSGGTDTQYF. This chain uses TRBV7-3 with TRBJ2-3, with TRBD2 matching 15 bases. This CDR3 is built from 17 residues. V lost 4 bases to trimming and J lost 3 bases; unmatched junction nucleotides: 5. Germline V gives CDR1 SGHTA, CDR2 FQGTGA.

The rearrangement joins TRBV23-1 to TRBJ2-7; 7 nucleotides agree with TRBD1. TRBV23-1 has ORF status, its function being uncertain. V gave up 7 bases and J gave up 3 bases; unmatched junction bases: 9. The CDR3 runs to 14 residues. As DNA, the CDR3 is TGCGCCAGCACCAACGGGACAGAAGTCTACGAGCAGTACTTC. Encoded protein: CASTNGTEVYEQYF.